There are a few counts of the clone carrying this TCR beta chain. This entry comes from a study of blood T cell repertoires in COVID-19. Overall study context: Collection of acute and convalescent COVID-19 samples took place in the United States, Italy and Spain. The cDNA or gDNA used as material had been derived from T cells, B-cell-depleted T cells, or PBMCs.

Germline CDR1 SEHNR, CDR2 FQNEAQ (reference sequence). The CDR3 has 12 amino acids. V was clipped by 5 bases and J by 12 bases; unmatched bases: 10. Original processing notes: Amplification of reference gene primers provided the estimated nucleated cell counts. The data were produced by immunoSEQ multiplex PCR, yet TCRdb's version contains in-frame clones alone and is incomplete. The V and J calls and clone size were taken over from that table, and D and trimming were inferred from the DNA. Of 150,000 to 200,000 clones listed, approximately 80% are singletons. This sequence originates from a woman aged 40 to 50 with COVID-19, enrolled during active disease. The genes are TRBV7-9 and TRBJ2-7; 7 positions agree with TRBD2. The specimen sequenced was peripheral blood. CDR3 region: CASSSGALDGYF. Here the CDR3 DNA reads TGTGCCAGCAGCAGCGGGGCGTTGGACGGGTACTTC.